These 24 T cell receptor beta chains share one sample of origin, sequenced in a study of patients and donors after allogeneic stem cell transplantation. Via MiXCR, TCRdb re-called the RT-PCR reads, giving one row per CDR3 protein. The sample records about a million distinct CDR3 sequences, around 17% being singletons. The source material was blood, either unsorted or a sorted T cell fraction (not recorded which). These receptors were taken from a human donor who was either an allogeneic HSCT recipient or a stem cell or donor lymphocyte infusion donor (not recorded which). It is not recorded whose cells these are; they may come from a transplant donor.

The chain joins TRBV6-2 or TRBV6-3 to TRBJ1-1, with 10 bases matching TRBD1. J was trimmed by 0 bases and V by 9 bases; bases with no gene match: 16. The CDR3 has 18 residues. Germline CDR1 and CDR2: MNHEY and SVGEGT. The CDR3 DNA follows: TGTGCCAGTCACGGACACCCGACAGGGGGCACAATGAACACTGAAGCTTTCTTT. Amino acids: CASHGHPTGGTMNTEAFF.

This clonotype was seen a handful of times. DNA of the CDR3: TGCGCCAGCAGCCCCGGGGAGGTGTCCGGGGAGCTGTTTTTT. Encoded protein: CASSPGEVSGELFF. The V and J genes are TRBV5-1 and TRBJ2-2, with D possibly being TRBD2 (6 bases). Germline V lookup: CDR1 SGHRS, CDR2 YFSETQ. V lost 4 bases to trimming and J lost 6 bases, with 13 bases between them. The CDR3 has 14 residues.

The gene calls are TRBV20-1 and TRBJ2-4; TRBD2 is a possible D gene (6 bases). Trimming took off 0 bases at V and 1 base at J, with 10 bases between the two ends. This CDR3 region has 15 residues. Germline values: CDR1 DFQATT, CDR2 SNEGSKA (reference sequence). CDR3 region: CSARDTGVAKNIQYF. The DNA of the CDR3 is TGCAGTGCTAGAGATACGGGAGTGGCCAAAAACATTCAGTACTTC.

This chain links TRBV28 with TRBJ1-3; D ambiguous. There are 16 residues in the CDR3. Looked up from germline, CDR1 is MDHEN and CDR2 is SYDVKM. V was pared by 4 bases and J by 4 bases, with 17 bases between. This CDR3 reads CASSSLQDRAGNTIYF. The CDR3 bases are TGTGCCAGCAGTTCCCTTCAGGATAGAGCAGGAAACACCATATATTTT.

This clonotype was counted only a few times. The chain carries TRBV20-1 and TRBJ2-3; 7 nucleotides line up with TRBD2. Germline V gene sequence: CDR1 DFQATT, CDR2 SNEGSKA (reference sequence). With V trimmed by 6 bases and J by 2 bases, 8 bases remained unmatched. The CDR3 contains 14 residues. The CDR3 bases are TGCAGTGCCGTTCAACTAGCGCACACAGATACGCAGTATTTT. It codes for CSAVQLAHTDTQYF.

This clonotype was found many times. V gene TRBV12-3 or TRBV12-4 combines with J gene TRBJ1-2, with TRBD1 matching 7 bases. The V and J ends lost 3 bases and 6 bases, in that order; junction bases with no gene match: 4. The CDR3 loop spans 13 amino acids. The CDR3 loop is CASSLTGLDGYTF. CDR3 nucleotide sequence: TGTGCCAGCAGTTTGACAGGGTTGGATGGCTACACCTTC.

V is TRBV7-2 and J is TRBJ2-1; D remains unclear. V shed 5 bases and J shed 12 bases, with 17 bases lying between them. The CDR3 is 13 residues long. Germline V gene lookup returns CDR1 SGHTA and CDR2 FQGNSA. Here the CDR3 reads CASSPQRVKGQFF. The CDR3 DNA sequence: TGTGCCAGCAGCCCCCAGCGTGTAAAGGGGCAGTTCTTC.

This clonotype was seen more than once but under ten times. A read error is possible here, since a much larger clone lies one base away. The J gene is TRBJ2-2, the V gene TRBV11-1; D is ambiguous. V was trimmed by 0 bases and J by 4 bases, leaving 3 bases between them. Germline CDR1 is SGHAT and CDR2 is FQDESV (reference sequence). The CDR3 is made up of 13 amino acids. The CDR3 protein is CASSLAITGELFF. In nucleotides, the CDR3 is TGTGCCAGCAGCTTAGCGATCACCGGGGAGCTGTTTTTT.

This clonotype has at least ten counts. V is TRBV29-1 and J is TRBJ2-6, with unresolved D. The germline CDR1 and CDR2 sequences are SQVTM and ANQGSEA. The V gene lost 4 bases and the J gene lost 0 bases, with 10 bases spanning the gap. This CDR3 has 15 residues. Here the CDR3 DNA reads TGCAGCGTTGTGGTCATTTCCTCTGGGGCCAACGTCCTGACTTTC. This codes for CSVVVISSGANVLTF. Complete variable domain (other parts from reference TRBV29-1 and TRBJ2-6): SAVISQKPSRDICQRGTSLTIQCQVDSQVTMMFWYRQQPGQSLTLIATANQGSEATYESGFVIDKFPISRPNLTFSTLTVSNMSPEDSSIYLCSVVVISSGANVLTFGAGSRLTVL.

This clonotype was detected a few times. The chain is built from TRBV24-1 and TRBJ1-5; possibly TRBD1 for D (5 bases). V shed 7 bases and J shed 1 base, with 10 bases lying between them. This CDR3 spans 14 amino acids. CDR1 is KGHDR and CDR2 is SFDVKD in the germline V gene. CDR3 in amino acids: CATRGRGSNQPQHF. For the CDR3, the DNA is TGTGCCACCAGGGGACGGGGGAGCAATCAGCCCCAGCATTTT.

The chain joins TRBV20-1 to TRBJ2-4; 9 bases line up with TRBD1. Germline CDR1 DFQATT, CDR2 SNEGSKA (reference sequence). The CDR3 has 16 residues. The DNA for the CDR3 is TGCAGCATACAGGGGGCGAAGGCCTTAGCCAAAAACATTCAGTACTTC. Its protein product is CSIQGAKALAKNIQYF.

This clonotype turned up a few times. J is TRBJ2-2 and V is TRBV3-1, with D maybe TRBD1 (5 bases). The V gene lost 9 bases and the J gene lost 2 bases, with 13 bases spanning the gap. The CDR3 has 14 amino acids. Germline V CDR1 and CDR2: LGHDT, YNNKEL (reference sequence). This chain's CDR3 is CASTTAINTGELFF. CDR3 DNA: TGTGCCAGTACGACAGCGATTAACACCGGGGAGCTGTTTTTT.

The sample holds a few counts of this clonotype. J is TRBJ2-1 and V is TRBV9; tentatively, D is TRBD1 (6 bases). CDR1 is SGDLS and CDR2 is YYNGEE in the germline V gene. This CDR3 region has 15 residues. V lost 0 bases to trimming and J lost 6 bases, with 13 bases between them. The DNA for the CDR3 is TGTGCCAGCAGCGTAGAGGGACCCAGGGGCAATGAGCAGTTCTTC. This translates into CASSVEGPRGNEQFF.

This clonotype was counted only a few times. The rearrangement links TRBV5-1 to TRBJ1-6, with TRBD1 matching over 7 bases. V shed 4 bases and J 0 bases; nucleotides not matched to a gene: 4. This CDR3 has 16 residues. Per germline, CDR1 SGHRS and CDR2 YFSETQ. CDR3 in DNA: TGCGCCAGCAGCCCCAGGGGGAACTCCTATAATTCACCCCTCCACTTT. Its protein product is CASSPRGNSYNSPLHF.

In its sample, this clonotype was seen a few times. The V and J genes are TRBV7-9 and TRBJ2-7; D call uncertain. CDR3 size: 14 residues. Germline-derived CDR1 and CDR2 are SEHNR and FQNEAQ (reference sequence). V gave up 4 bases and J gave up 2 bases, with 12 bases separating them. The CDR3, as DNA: TGTGCCAGCAGCTCGCTTCTAGTAACCTACGAGCAGTACTTC. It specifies CASSSLLVTYEQYF.

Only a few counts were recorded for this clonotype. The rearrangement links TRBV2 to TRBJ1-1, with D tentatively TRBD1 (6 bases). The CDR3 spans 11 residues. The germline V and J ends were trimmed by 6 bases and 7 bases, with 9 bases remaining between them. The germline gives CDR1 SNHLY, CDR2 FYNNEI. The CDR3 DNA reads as TGTGCCAGCAGAGGGACACATGAAGCTTTCTTT. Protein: CASRGTHEAFF.

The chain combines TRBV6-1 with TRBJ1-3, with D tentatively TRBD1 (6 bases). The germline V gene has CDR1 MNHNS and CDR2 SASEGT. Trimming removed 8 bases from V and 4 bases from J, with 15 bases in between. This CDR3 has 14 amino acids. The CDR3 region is CASGGGGRGNTIYF. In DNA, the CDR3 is TGTGCCAGCGGAGGTGGGGGGCGAGGAAACACCATATATTTT.

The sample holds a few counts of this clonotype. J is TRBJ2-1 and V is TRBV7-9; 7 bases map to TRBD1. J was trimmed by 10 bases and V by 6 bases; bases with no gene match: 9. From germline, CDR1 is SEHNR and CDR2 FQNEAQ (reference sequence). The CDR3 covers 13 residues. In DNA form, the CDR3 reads TGTGCCAGCAGTGACACAGGGGTTAGGGAGCAGTTCTTC. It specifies CASSDTGVREQFF.

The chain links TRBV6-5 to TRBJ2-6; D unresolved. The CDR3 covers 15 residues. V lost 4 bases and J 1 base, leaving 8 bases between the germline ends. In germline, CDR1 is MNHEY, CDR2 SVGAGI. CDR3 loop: CASSFGESGANVLTF. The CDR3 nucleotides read TGTGCCAGCAGTTTTGGTGAATCTGGGGCCAACGTCCTGACTTTC.

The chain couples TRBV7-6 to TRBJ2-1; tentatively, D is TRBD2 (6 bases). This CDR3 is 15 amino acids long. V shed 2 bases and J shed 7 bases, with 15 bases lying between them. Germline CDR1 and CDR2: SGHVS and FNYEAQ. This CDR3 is CASSLLRGRANEQFF. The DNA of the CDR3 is TGTGCCAGCAGCTTATTGCGGGGAAGGGCGAATGAGCAGTTCTTC.

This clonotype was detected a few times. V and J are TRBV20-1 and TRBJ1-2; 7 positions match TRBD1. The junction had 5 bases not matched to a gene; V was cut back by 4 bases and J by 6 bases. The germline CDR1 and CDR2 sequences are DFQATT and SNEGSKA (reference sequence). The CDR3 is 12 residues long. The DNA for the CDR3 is TGCAGTGCTAAACAGGGGCTAAATGGCTACACCTTC. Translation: CSAKQGLNGYTF.

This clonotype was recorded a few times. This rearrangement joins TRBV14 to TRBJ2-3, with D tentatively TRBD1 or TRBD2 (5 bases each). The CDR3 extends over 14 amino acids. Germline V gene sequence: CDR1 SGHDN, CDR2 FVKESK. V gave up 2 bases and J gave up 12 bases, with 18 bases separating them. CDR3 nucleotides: TGTGCCAGCAGCCAAAGGAGAGGGACCAGATTCCAGTATTTT. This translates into CASSQRRGTRFQYF.

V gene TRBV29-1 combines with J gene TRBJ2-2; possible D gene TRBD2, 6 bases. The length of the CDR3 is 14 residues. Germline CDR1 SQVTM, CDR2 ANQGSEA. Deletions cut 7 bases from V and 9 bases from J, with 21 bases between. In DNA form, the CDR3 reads TGCAGCGCTAAAAGGGAGGACGGCCCCCGGGAGCTGTTTTTT. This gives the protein CSAKREDGPRELFF.

The CDR3 spells CASSVVDRPSSGANVLTF. CDR3 nucleotide sequence: TGTGCCAGCAGCGTAGTGGACAGGCCATCCTCTGGGGCCAACGTCCTGACTTTC. V gene TRBV9 combines with J gene TRBJ2-6; 7 bases line up with TRBD1. With V trimmed by 0 bases and J by 0 bases, 6 bases remained unmatched. The germline V gene has CDR1 SGDLS and CDR2 YYNGEE. This CDR3 is built from 18 residues.